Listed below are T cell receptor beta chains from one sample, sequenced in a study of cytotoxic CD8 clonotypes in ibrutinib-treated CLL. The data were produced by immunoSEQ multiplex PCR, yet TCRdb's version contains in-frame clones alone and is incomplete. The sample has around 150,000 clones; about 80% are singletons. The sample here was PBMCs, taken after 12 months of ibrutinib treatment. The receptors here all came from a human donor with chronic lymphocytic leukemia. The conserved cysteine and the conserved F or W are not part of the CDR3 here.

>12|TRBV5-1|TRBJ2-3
ASSSGTSGDTQY
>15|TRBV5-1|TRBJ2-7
ASSLAFAGARLDEQY
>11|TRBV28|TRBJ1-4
ASRDGSNEKLF
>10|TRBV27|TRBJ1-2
ASISPNYGYT
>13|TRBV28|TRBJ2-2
ASSPSKARPGELF
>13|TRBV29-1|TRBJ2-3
SGQGGGGPKDTQY
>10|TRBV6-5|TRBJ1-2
ASRKTAGGYT
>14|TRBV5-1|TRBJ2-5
ASSSAGSFRQETQY
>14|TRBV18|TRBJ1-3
ASSPHLPGDGNTIY
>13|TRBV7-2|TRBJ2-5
ASSLVGRGQETQY
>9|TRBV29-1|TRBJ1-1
SAQGSTEAF
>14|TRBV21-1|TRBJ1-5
ASSRLVHWHHQPQH
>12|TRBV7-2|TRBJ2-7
ASSLDGGRQEQY
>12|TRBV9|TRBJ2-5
ASSVGPDQETQY
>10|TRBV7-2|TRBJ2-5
ASRQNQETQY
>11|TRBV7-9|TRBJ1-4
ASSLGSRSQLF
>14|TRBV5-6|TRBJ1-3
ASSLTGLTSGNTIY
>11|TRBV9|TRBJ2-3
ASSEDSTDTQY
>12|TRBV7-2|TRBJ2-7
ASSSQSGLGEQY
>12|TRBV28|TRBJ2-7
ASSRQRFSYEQY
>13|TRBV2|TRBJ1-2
ASSESTNGIYGYT
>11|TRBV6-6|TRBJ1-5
ASKRGTYQPQH